Detailed here is one TCR beta chain. What it binds is unknown. The data are from a study of neoadjuvant nivolumab and ipilimumab in lung cancer. Trimming removed 5 bases from V and 1 base from J; junction bases left unmatched: 7. Germline CDR1 reads SEHNR; CDR2 reads FQNEAQ (reference sequence). CDR3 length: 15 amino acids. The method was immunoSEQ multiplex PCR; TCRdb's version includes in-frame clones alone and lacks a portion of them. The data contain approximately 15,000 clones, 55% to 70% of them singletons. General observations from the study: TCR richness and clonality were higher in tumors than adjacent uninvolved lung.

This sequence was found in an adult with non-small cell lung cancer. The specimen was peripheral blood, collected after neoadjuvant nivolumab, alone or with ipilimumab, at or shortly before surgery. The rearrangement joins TRBV7-9 to TRBJ1-1; 7 nucleotides match TRBD1. CDR3 residues: CASSPQGQENTEAFF. The DNA for the CDR3 is TGTGCCAGCAGCCCCCAAGGACAGGAGAACACTGAAGCTTTCTTT.